A selection of T cell receptor beta chains follows, all from one sample in a study of blood T cell repertoires in COVID-19. Assay used: immunoSEQ multiplex PCR; TCRdb lists only in-frame clones, some missing. The sample holds 150,000 to 170,000 clones, roughly four fifths seen once. Sequencing was performed on peripheral blood. These receptors were obtained from a woman older than 75 with acute or convalescent COVID-19. Each CDR3 is given with its conserved first and last residue. A D gene is named only where the DNA matches it firmly. The listing skips clone size in some rows; elsewhere it reads once, few, many or a size class.

TRBJ2-5	TRBD2	TRBV7-3	-	TGTGCCAGCAGCTCCGGACTAGATGGTGAGACCCAGTACTTC	CASSSGLDGETQYF
TRBJ1-1	-	TRBV3-1/TRBV3-2	-	TGTGCCAGCAGCCAACGGGGAGTCAAAGCTTTCTTT	CASSQRGVKAFF
TRBJ2-7	TRBD2	TRBV7-8	-	TGTGCCAGCATCGGGTCTTCGGGTAGCGGGGGGGTGTGGTCCTACGAGCAGTACTTC	CASIGSSGSGGVWSYEQYF
TRBJ1-5	TRBD1	TRBV30	-	TGTGCCTGGGCCACAGGGGTAGAACAGCCCCAGCATTTT	CAWATGVEQPQHF
TRBJ2-7	TRBD2	TRBV4-2	-	TGTGCCAGCAGCCAAGAACCAACCGGGACTAGCGGCGCCTACGAGCAGTACTTC	CASSQEPTGTSGAYEQYF
TRBJ2-3	-	TRBV30	-	TGTGCCTGGAGTGTAGGGCTAGCTACAGATACGCAGTATTTT	CAWSVGLATDTQYF
TRBJ1-2	-	TRBV9	medium-sized	TGTGCCAGCAGCGTGGGGCAACTCTATGGCTACACCTTC	CASSVGQLYGYTF
TRBJ1-5	TRBD1	TRBV6-2/TRBV6-3	-	TGTGCCAGCAGTCTGGACAGGGTTTGGACTCGGGATCAGCCCCAGCATTTT	CASSLDRVWTRDQPQHF
TRBJ1-6	TRBD1	TRBV27	-	TGTGCCAGCAGTCCCAGGGGGCTGGATAATTCACCCCTCCACTTT	CASSPRGLDNSPLHF
TRBJ1-2	-	TRBV5-1	-	TGCGCCAGCAGCTTGTACCTTGAGCACTATGGCTACACCTTC	CASSLYLEHYGYTF
TRBJ2-7	TRBD1	TRBV18	-	TGTGCCAGCTCGCCCCCGGGACAGGCAACCTACGAGCAGTACTTC	CASSPPGQATYEQYF
TRBJ2-2	TRBD1	TRBV24-1	few	TGTGCCACCAGTAGGGGGCAGGACACCGGGGAGCTGTTTTTT	CATSRGQDTGELFF
TRBJ1-6	-	TRBV7-3	-	TGTGCCAGCCGTCGAGTACTTTCGAATTCACCCCTCCACTTT	CASRRVLSNSPLHF
TRBJ2-3	TRBD1	TRBV6-5	-	TGTGCCAGCCAGGGGGCCTGGGGGGACACAGATACGCAGTATTTT	CASQGAWGDTDTQYF
TRBJ1-4	-	TRBV5-8	-	TGTGCCAGCAGCACAACCGGACAGACACTTAATGAAAAACTGTTTTTT	CASSTTGQTLNEKLFF
TRBJ2-7	TRBD1	TRBV5-1	-	TGCGCCAGCAGCTCAGGACAGGGCGGCCACGAGCAGTACTTC	CASSSGQGGHEQYF
TRBJ1-2	-	TRBV19	-	TGTGCCAGTAGTATACGTTCTAGGCGTGGGGGCGCTTGGAACTACGGCTACACCTTC	CASSIRSRRGGAWNYGYTF
TRBJ2-7	TRBD1	TRBV6-6	-	TGTGCCAGCAGATGGGACAGTAGCTCCTACGAGCAGTACTTC	CASRWDSSSYEQYF
TRBJ2-6	-	TRBV7-2	once	TGTGCCAGCAGCTTAGCCCTATCTGGGGCCAACGTCCTGACTTTC	CASSLALSGANVLTF
TRBJ1-6	-	TRBV5-1	few	TGCGCCAGCAGCTTGGACCTACGATACAGGGAGGGAAATTCACCCCTCCACTTT	CASSLDLRYREGNSPLHF
TRBJ2-7	TRBD2	TRBV10-2	-	TGCGCCAGCACGAGACTAGCGGGCTACGAGCAGTACTTC	CASTRLAGYEQYF
TRBJ1-6	-	TRBV2	many	TGTGCCAGCAGTGAATCTTTGGGGGGGTGGTCCTATAATTCACCCCTCCACTTT	CASSESLGGWSYNSPLHF
TRBJ2-1	-	TRBV27	-	TGTGCCAGCAGTTTTGAAGATGCGTCTGAGCAGTTCTTC	CASSFEDASEQFF
TRBJ1-2	TRBD1	TRBV18	-	TGTGCCAGCTCACGTACAACTAACAGGGGGGGCTATGGCTACACCTTC	CASSRTTNRGGYGYTF
TRBJ1-1	TRBD1	TRBV7-9	-	TGTGCCAGCAGCTTGGGGACAGGGTTAAACACTGAAGCTTTCTTT	CASSLGTGLNTEAFF
TRBJ2-7	TRBD2	TRBV10-3	-	TGTGCCATCAGGGAGAGCGGGAGCGAGCAGTACTTC	CAIRESGSEQYF
TRBJ2-4	TRBD1	TRBV7-8	-	TGTGCCAGCAGCCCGGAAGGCAGGGGGCCGGGAAACATTCAGTACTTC	CASSPEGRGPGNIQYF